Below, 12 T cell receptor beta chains from the same sample are listed, as sequenced in a study of blood T cell repertoires in COVID-19. Libraries were prepared by immunoSEQ multiplex PCR; TCRdb keeps only in-frame clonotypes and omits some of them. The data contain tens of thousands of clones, 90% of them seen just once; the ten biggest clones take up around a sixth. The sequenced material came from peripheral blood. The receptors here all came from a man aged 80 or over with acute or convalescent COVID-19.

This chain connects TRBV18 to TRBJ1-1; D possibly corresponds to TRBD1 (5 bases). Trimming shortened V by 3 bases and J by 5 bases, and 13 bases separated the two germline ends. CDR3 length equals 14 residues. Germline loops: CDR1 KGHSH, CDR2 LQKENI. Written as DNA, the CDR3 is TGTGCCAGCTCACCTCGTATAGGGGATACTGAAGCTTTCTTT. It encodes CASSPRIGDTEAFF. Variable domain in full (rest from reference TRBV18 and TRBJ1-1): NAGVMQNPRHLVRRRGQEARLRCSPMKGHSHVYWYRQLPEEGLKFMVYLQKENIIDESGMPKERFSAEFPKEGPSILRIQQVVRGDSAAYFCASSPRIGDTEAFFGQGTRLTVV.

The rearrangement joins TRBV3-1 (or the pseudogene TRBV3-2) to TRBJ2-5; 11 positions match TRBD2. CDR1 is LGHDT and CDR2 is YNNKEL in the germline V gene (reference sequence). CDR3 length: 13 residues. After removal of 9 bases from V and 5 bases from J, the junction contained 5 bases not matched to a gene. The CDR3 loop is CASSTSGAETQYF. In DNA, the CDR3 is TGTGCCAGTTCGACTAGCGGGGCGGAGACCCAGTACTTC.

This sequence joins TRBV19 and TRBJ1-4; a weak D match, TRBD1 (5 bases). The CDR3 is made up of 14 amino acids. Trimming cost V 5 bases and J 8 bases, with 15 bases left between them. Germline V gives CDR1 LNHDA, CDR2 SQIVND (reference sequence). Written as DNA, the CDR3 is TGTGCCAGTAGTCTGAGAACAGGAGCCGAAAAACTGTTTTTT. As protein: CASSLRTGAEKLFF. The full variable domain, completed using reference TRBV19 and TRBJ1-4, is DGGITQSPKYLFRKEGQNVTLSCEQNLNHDAMYWYRQDPGQGLRLIYYSQIVNDFQKGDIAEGYSVSREKKESFPLTVTSAQKNPTAFYLCASSLRTGAEKLFFGSGTQLSVL.

This chain joins TRBV30 and TRBJ2-2; TRBD1 might be the D (5 bases). This CDR3 comprises 13 residues. The germline V and J ends were trimmed by 8 bases and 4 bases, with 14 bases remaining between them. Germline CDR1 reads GTSNPN; CDR2 reads SVGIG (reference sequence). The CDR3 loop reads CALSRTGTGELFF. The CDR3 DNA reads as TGTGCCCTCTCCCGAACAGGCACCGGGGAGCTGTTTTTT.

CDR3 sequence: CATQRGPEPYEQYF. The DNA of the CDR3 is TGTGCCACTCAGCGGGGGCCTGAACCCTACGAGCAGTACTTC. The rearrangement uses TRBV19 and TRBJ2-7; 8 bases are shared with TRBD2. This CDR3 contains 14 residues. With 10 bases clipped from V and 2 bases from J, the junction kept 10 bases outside the gene matches. Germline V gene sequence: CDR1 LNHDA, CDR2 SQIVND (reference sequence).

To note about this clone: One end of the junction does not line up with germline, which may come from a read error. The chain carries TRBV3-1 (or the pseudogene TRBV3-2) and TRBJ1-6; D may be TRBD1 (6 bases). CDR3 size: 14 residues. Per the germline V gene, CDR1 is LGHDT and CDR2 is YNNKEL (reference sequence). The CDR3 sequence: CASSQTGTNLIEYF. The CDR3 DNA follows: TGTGCCAGCAGCCAAACCGGGACAAATTTAATTGAGTACTTT.

The genes are TRBV12-5 and TRBJ2-1; 7 nucleotides agree with TRBD2. With 4 bases clipped from V and 12 bases from J, the junction kept 3 bases outside the gene matches. CDR3 length: 11 amino acids. From germline, CDR1 is LGHNT and CDR2 FRNRAP. CDR3: CASGWEGRQFF. In DNA, the CDR3 is TGTGCTAGTGGTTGGGAGGGTCGGCAGTTCTTC.

This clone showed up just once. This sequence joins TRBV28 and TRBJ1-1, with D perhaps matching TRBD1 (5 bases). Trimming took 3 bases from V and 1 from J, leaving 9 bases between them. The germline CDR1 and CDR2 sequences are MDHEN and SYDVKM. The CDR3 sequence is 14 residues long. The CDR3 is CASSFGDRNTEAFF. The CDR3 nucleotides are TGTGCCAGCAGTTTCGGAGACAGGAACACTGAAGCTTTCTTT.

The chain links TRBV28 to TRBJ1-4; the D gene is possibly TRBD1 (6 bases). V was shortened by 6 bases and J by 4 bases, with 6 bases between the two germline ends. This CDR3 contains 12 residues. Looked up from germline, CDR1 is MDHEN and CDR2 is SYDVKM. Here the CDR3 reads CASRDSNEKLFF. Written as DNA, the CDR3 is TGTGCCAGCAGGGACAGTAATGAAAAACTGTTTTTT.

The CDR3 sequence is CASILQGERGARTGELFF. The CDR3 region has the DNA TGTGCCAGCATCCTCCAGGGCGAGCGGGGGGCACGCACCGGGGAGCTGTTTTTT. The V and J genes are TRBV7-8 and TRBJ2-2, with TRBD2 matching 9 bases. There are 18 residues in the CDR3. J gave up 4 bases and V 7 bases, and 16 bases lay outside the gene matches. The germline CDR1 and CDR2 sequences are SGHVS and FQNEAQ.

This clone came up a few times. The gene calls are TRBV5-5 and TRBJ2-1; D is unresolved. Germline V gene lookup returns CDR1 SGHKS and CDR2 YYEKEE (reference sequence). This CDR3 comprises 11 residues. The V and J ends lost 4 bases and 12 bases respectively, with 11 bases between them. The CDR3 sequence is CASSGLFAQFF. The CDR3 bases are TGTGCCAGCAGCGGCCTCTTTGCGCAGTTCTTC.

V and J are TRBV5-4 and TRBJ1-5, with D unclear. CDR1 SGHNT and CDR2 YYREEE come from the germline V gene (reference sequence). The ends were cut back, 0 bases at V and 2 bases at J, with 9 bases in the middle. CDR3 length: 15 amino acids. CDR3 sequence reads: CASSLGGLGNQPQHF. Here the CDR3 DNA reads TGTGCCAGCAGCTTGGGAGGGCTTGGCAATCAGCCCCAGCATTTT.